This TCR beta chain derives from a study of blood T cell repertoires in COVID-19. The ends were cut back, 6 bases at V and 5 bases at J, with 10 bases in the middle. CDR1 is MNHNY and CDR2 is SVGAGI in the germline V gene (reference sequence). This CDR3 region has 13 residues. Source study methods: Estimated nucleated cell counts came from reference gene primer amplification. Clones were sequenced by immunoSEQ multiplex PCR, and TCRdb holds only the in-frame ones, with some missing. V and J calls and clone size are those listed in that table; D and trimming were worked out from the DNA. Here the sample spans around 300,000 clones, roughly 87% being singletons.

The sequence came from a man between 18 and 29 years old with active or convalescent COVID-19. Sample: peripheral blood. The chain carries TRBV6-6 and TRBJ1-4; D is possibly TRBD1 (5 bases). In DNA, the CDR3 is TGTGCCAGCAGGGCGGGGGGGAATGAAAAACTGTTTTTT. Amino acids: CASRAGGNEKLFF.